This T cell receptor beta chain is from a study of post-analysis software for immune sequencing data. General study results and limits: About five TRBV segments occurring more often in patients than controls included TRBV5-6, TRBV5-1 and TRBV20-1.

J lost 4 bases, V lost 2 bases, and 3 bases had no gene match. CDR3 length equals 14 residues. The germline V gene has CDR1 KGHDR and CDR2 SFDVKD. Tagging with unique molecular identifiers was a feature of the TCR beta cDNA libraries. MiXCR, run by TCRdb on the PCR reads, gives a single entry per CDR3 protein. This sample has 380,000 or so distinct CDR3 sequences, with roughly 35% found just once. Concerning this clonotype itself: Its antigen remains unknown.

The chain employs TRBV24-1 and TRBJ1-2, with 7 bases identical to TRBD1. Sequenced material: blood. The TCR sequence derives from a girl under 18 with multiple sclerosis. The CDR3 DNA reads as TGTGCCACCAGTGATTCAGACAGGGTCTATGGCTACACCTTC. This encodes CATSDSDRVYGYTF.